This T cell receptor (beta chain) was identified in a study of cytomegalovirus exposure and HLA in healthy donors. The CDR3 is made up of 14 amino acids. From germline, CDR1 is MNHNY and CDR2 SVGAGI (reference sequence). After removal of 6 bases from V and 5 bases from J, the junction contained 4 bases not matched to a gene. PCR amplification relied on 60 Vbeta primers (plus 13 Jbeta primers). Data came from immunoSEQ multiplex PCR; TCRdb stores just in-frame clones and leaves some out. Found here are about 91,000 clones, roughly 60% of them singletons; the top ten hold roughly 2%. Whole-study findings and limits: Later analysis suggested most CMV-associated TCR beta chains were HLA-restricted. Most TCR sequences proved rare, with some public TCRs found in many donors.

Regarding this clone: As yet, its antigen is unknown.

The clonotype comes from a human donor in good health. Sequencing used PBMCs. This sequence joins TRBV6-6 and TRBJ1-6; 7 bases agree with TRBD1. This chain's CDR3 is CASSEQGNNSPLHF. Written as DNA, the CDR3 is TGTGCCAGCAGCGAACAGGGGAATAATTCACCCCTCCACTTT.